Each of the 26 T cell receptor beta chains below was sequenced from the same sample in a study of shared clonotypes between healthy human individuals. The assay was immunoSEQ multiplex PCR, and TCRdb's table has in-frame clones only and misses some. This table holds about 470,000 clones, more than 75% found once. The sequenced sample consisted of PBMCs. Receptors originate from a woman aged 40 to 55 in good health. Some clones in this sample may be carry-over from other donors' samples.

The V gene is TRBV7-6, the J gene TRBJ1-5; no definite D call. Germline loops: CDR1 SGHVS, CDR2 FNYEAQ. The CDR3 spans 15 residues. V was trimmed by 6 bases and J by 0 bases, leaving 12 bases between them. The DNA for the CDR3 is TGTGCCAGCAGTCCCCTTCGGGGTAGCAATCAGCCCCAGCATTTT. This translates into CASSPLRGSNQPQHF.

The chain recombines TRBV7-3 with TRBJ2-2; TRBD2 aligns across 9 bases. Trimming took 4 bases from V and 6 from J; bases not matched to a gene: 6. Looked up from germline, CDR1 is SGHTA and CDR2 is FQGTGA. The length of the CDR3 is 15 residues. CDR3 DNA: TGTGCCAGCAGCTCCGTAGCGGGAGTGCCCGGGGAGCTGTTTTTT. The encoded protein is CASSSVAGVPGELFF.

This clone has only one observation. V usage is TRBV6-5 and J usage is TRBJ2-5; D gene uncertain. V lost 5 bases, J lost 4 bases, and 11 bases lay in between. The CDR3 contains 13 residues. From germline, CDR1 is MNHEY and CDR2 SVGAGI. The CDR3 reads CASSKGRTETQYF. The CDR3 DNA follows: TGTGCCAGCAGTAAAGGCAGGACAGAGACCCAGTACTTC.

The rearrangement joins TRBV5-1 to TRBJ1-1, with 7 bases aligning to TRBD1. The J segment lost 1 base and the V segment lost 4 bases, leaving 7 bases of the junction unmatched. Germline V gene sequence: CDR1 SGHRS, CDR2 YFSETQ. The CDR3 is 15 residues long. CDR3 residues: CASSLVEGANTEAFF. CDR3 in DNA: TGCGCCAGCAGCCTAGTAGAGGGGGCGAACACTGAAGCTTTCTTT.

The chain joins TRBV2 to TRBJ2-7; unclear D gene. Germline values: CDR1 SNHLY, CDR2 FYNNEI. The CDR3 contains 14 residues. V dropped 7 bases and J dropped 0 bases, with 13 bases sitting between them. In DNA, the CDR3 is TGTGCCAGCAAAACCCCGAGGCACTCCTACGAGCAGTACTTC. It encodes CASKTPRHSYEQYF. Full variable domain (rest looked up from reference TRBV2 and TRBJ2-7): EPEVTQTPSHQVTQMGQEVILRCVPISNHLYFYWYRQILGQKVEFLVSFYNNEISEKSEIFDDQFSVERPDGSNFTLKIRSTKLEDSAMYFCASKTPRHSYEQYFGPGTRLTVT.

This rearrangement joins TRBV27 to TRBJ2-3; tentative D call: TRBD2 (5 bases). Germline CDR1 and CDR2: MNHEY and SMNVEV (reference sequence). Trimming stripped 3 bases from V and 1 base from J, with 14 bases between. The CDR3 runs 16 residues. The CDR3 reads CASSLRANWGTDTQYF. The CDR3 nucleotides are TGTGCCAGCAGTTTGAGGGCGAATTGGGGCACAGATACGCAGTATTTT.

The chain has TRBV4-2 and TRBJ1-6, with unresolved D. With 0 bases removed from V and 7 bases from J, the gap between germline ends came to 16 bases. The germline V gene has CDR1 LGHNA and CDR2 YNFKEQ. The CDR3 has 17 residues. The CDR3 DNA reads TGTGCCAGCAGCCAAGATTTAGTGTTGAGCCGCAATTCACCCCTCCACTTT. Encoded protein: CASSQDLVLSRNSPLHF.

This clone was seen only once. The CDR3 nucleotides read TGTGCCAGCAGTTCCGGGACAGCCGCGTACAATGAGCAGTTCTTC. It encodes CASSSGTAAYNEQFF. The rearrangement joins TRBV6-5 to TRBJ2-1; 7 positions agree with TRBD1. CDR3 size: 15 residues. CDR1 is MNHEY, CDR2 SVGAGI, per germline. With V trimmed by 4 bases and J by 4 bases, 7 bases remained unmatched.

This clone was picked up one time. V is TRBV2 and J is TRBJ2-1; 8 bases are shared with TRBD2. The CDR3 length is 16 residues. J was trimmed by 2 bases and V by 2 bases; bases with no gene match: 5. CDR1 and CDR2 (germline): SNHLY, FYNNEI. The CDR3 loop is CASSERLAGTYNEQFF. The CDR3 DNA sequence: TGTGCCAGCAGTGAAAGGCTAGCGGGCACCTACAATGAGCAGTTCTTC. The variable domain in full, completed from reference TRBV2 and TRBJ2-1, reads EPEVTQTPSHQVTQMGQEVILRCVPISNHLYFYWYRQILGQKVEFLVSFYNNEISEKSEIFDDQFSVERPDGSNFTLKIRSTKLEDSAMYFCASSERLAGTYNEQFFGPGTRLTVL.

The CDR3 DNA reads TGCAGCGTTGTTTCAGGGAGAAATCAGCCCCAGCATTTT. Translated, it gives CSVVSGRNQPQHF. This rearrangement joins TRBV29-1 to TRBJ1-5; D may be TRBD1 (5 bases). V was cut by 4 bases and J by 4 bases, with 11 bases left in between. This CDR3 has 13 amino acids. Germline loops: CDR1 SQVTM, CDR2 ANQGSEA. The variable domain in full, with the rest retrieved from reference TRBV29-1 and TRBJ1-5, is SAVISQKPSRDICQRGTSLTIQCQVDSQVTMMFWYRQQPGQSLTLIATANQGSEATYESGFVIDKFPISRPNLTFSTLTVSNMSPEDSSIYLCSVVSGRNQPQHFGDGTRLSIL.

The genes are TRBV7-3 and TRBJ2-3; 7 nucleotides align to TRBD1. The V and J ends lost 1 base and 0 bases, in that order; junction bases with no gene match: 4. This CDR3 contains 16 residues. In germline, CDR1 is SGHTA, CDR2 FQGTGA. CDR3 protein: CASSLRTGTSTDTQYF. The CDR3 nucleotides are TGTGCCAGCAGCTTAAGGACAGGTACTAGCACAGATACGCAGTATTTT.

The rearrangement joins TRBV7-2 to TRBJ2-3, with 8 nucleotides matching TRBD1. Germline trimming cut 2 bases from V and 6 bases from J; bases unmatched to any gene: 1. CDR1 is SGHTA and CDR2 is FQGNSA in the germline V gene. CDR3 size: 13 residues. This CDR3 is CASSLQGADTQYF. The DNA for the CDR3 is TGTGCCAGCAGCTTACAGGGGGCGGATACGCAGTATTTT. The full variable domain, in which reference TRBV7-2 and TRBJ2-3 provide the parts outside the CDR3, is GAGVSQSPSNKVTEKGKDVELRCDPISGHTALYWYRQSLGQGLEFLIYFQGNSAPDKSGLPSDRFSAERTGGSVSTLTIQRTQQEDSAVYLCASSLQGADTQYFGPGTRLTVL.

The chain joins TRBV29-1 to TRBJ1-3, with D unresolved. Germline lookup yields CDR1 SQVTM and CDR2 ANQGSEA. The CDR3 runs 11 residues. Trimming cost V 7 bases and J 7 bases, with 11 bases left between them. The CDR3 here is CSAGKGNTIYF. The CDR3 region has the DNA TGCAGCGCAGGAAAAGGGAACACCATATATTTT.

The chain recombines TRBV28 with TRBJ2-7; TRBD1 matches at 7 bases. CDR3 size: 13 residues. V lost 6 bases to trimming and J lost 2 bases; unmatched junction nucleotides: 4. CDR1 is MDHEN, CDR2 SYDVKM, per germline. The CDR3 region has the DNA TGTGCCAGCAGGACAGGGTCCGCCTACGAGCAGTACTTC. This encodes CASRTGSAYEQYF. Full variable domain (outside the CDR3, taken from reference TRBV28 and TRBJ2-7): DVKVTQSSRYLVKRTGEKVFLECVQDMDHENMFWYRQDPGLGLRLIYFSYDVKMKEKGDIPEGYSVSREKKERFSLILESASTNQTSMYLCASRTGSAYEQYFGPGTRLTVT.

This clone was counted a single time. The rearrangement links TRBV12-5 to TRBJ2-3; 7 nucleotides match TRBD1. Germline V gene lookup returns CDR1 LGHNT and CDR2 FRNRAP. The CDR3 loop spans 16 amino acids. The junction had 7 bases not matched to a gene; V was cut back by 3 bases and J by 1 base. CDR3 nucleotide sequence: TGTGCTAGTGGTTTCACAGGGGCTACGCGCACAGATACGCAGTATTTT. Translation gives CASGFTGATRTDTQYF.

This chain joins TRBV28 and TRBJ2-7, with D possibly called TRBD1 or TRBD2 (5 bases each). With 6 bases removed from V and 1 base from J, the gap between germline ends came to 16 bases. Germline CDR1 reads MDHEN; CDR2 reads SYDVKM. CDR3 length equals 15 residues. CDR3 amino acids: CASRIRSWGSYEQYF. The CDR3 region has the DNA TGTGCCAGCAGGATCCGATCATGGGGGTCCTACGAGCAGTACTTC.

Comment on this clone: It is likely a read error: a sequence one base away is far more abundant. Other nucleotide sequences from this sample produce the same CDR3. The chain uses TRBV9 and TRBJ1-1; unclear D gene. CDR1 and CDR2 (germline): SGDLS, YYNGEE. The CDR3 has 14 residues. CDR3 in amino acids: CASSVGQRDTEAFF. The CDR3 DNA reads as TGTGCTAGCAGCGTAGGGCAAAGAGACACTGAAGCTTTCTTT.

The chain employs TRBV28 and TRBJ2-3; D possibly corresponds to TRBD2 (6 bases). The CDR3 covers 15 residues. CDR1 and CDR2 from the germline V gene are MDHEN and SYDVKM. The ends were cut back, 3 bases at V and 1 base at J, with 11 bases in the middle. CDR3 residues: CASSFGGQGTDTQYF. DNA of the CDR3: TGTGCCAGCAGTTTTGGAGGGCAGGGCACAGATACGCAGTATTTT.

The CDR3 region is CASSQQGVGDTQYF. CDR3 DNA sequence: TGTGCCAGCAGCCAGCAGGGTGTGGGAGATACGCAGTATTTT. This chain connects TRBV7-7 to TRBJ2-3; weak D call: TRBD1 (5 bases). The V end lost 5 bases, the J end lost 5 bases, and 14 bases lay between the germline ends. The germline gives CDR1 SSHAT, CDR2 FNYEAQ (reference sequence). CDR3 length equals 14 residues.

This clone occurred a few times. This sequence joins TRBV19 and TRBJ1-5, with D possibly matching TRBD1 (5 bases). The V gene lost 3 bases and the J gene lost 5 bases, with 17 bases spanning the gap. This CDR3 is 16 amino acids long. Germline CDR1 is LNHDA and CDR2 is SQIVND (reference sequence). CDR3 nucleotide sequence: TGTGCCAGTAGTATTGCGTCGGGGCCAGGCGATCAGCCCCAGCATTTT. This gives the protein CASSIASGPGDQPQHF.

A few counts support this clone. CDR3 DNA: TGTGCCAGCAGTCCACCCCTTCTTCAGAGCTCTGGAAACACCATATATTTT. Translation gives CASSPPLLQSSGNTIYF. V is TRBV28 and J is TRBJ1-3; D remains unclear. The V end lost 5 bases, the J end lost 0 bases, and 17 bases lay between the germline ends. From germline, CDR1 is MDHEN and CDR2 SYDVKM. The CDR3 sequence is 17 residues long.

The chain employs TRBV5-1 and TRBJ1-4, with 9 bases fitting TRBD1. The germline CDR1 and CDR2 sequences are SGHRS and YFSETQ. The CDR3 contains 18 residues. The J segment lost 1 base and the V segment lost 0 bases, leaving 7 bases of the junction unmatched. The CDR3 spells CASSLVTGGLLTNEKLFF. In nucleotides, the CDR3 is TGCGCCAGCAGCTTGGTAACAGGGGGCTTATTAACTAATGAAAAACTGTTTTTT.

This chain joins TRBV5-4 and TRBJ2-3; possibly TRBD1 for D (6 bases). V lost 4 bases to trimming and J lost 4 bases, with 31 bases between them. This CDR3 has 20 residues. CDR1 is SGHNT and CDR2 is YYREEE in the germline V gene (reference sequence). The CDR3: CASSLNLLLQGARGADTQYF. For the CDR3, the DNA is TGTGCCAGCAGCCTGAACCTTCTCCTACAGGGCGCACGTGGGGCAGATACGCAGTATTTT.

The chain has TRBV5-1 and TRBJ1-1; the D gene is possibly TRBD1 (6 bases). Germline CDR1 reads SGHRS; CDR2 reads YFSETQ. Trimming stripped 4 bases from V and 4 bases from J, with 14 bases between. The CDR3 loop spans 14 amino acids. The CDR3 sequence: CASSTWLGGTEAFF. In nucleotides, the CDR3 is TGCGCCAGCAGCACCTGGTTAGGGGGCACTGAAGCTTTCTTT.

V usage is TRBV10-1 and J usage is TRBJ2-1; 16 bases are shared with TRBD2. V was clipped by 9 bases and J by 0 bases; unmatched bases: 11. The V gene's germline CDR1 is WNHNN and CDR2 SYGVQD (reference sequence). CDR3 length equals 19 residues. In DNA, the CDR3 is TGCGCCAGTCACCCGGGACTAGCGGGAGGGCACCTCTCCTACAATGAGCAGTTCTTC. It specifies CASHPGLAGGHLSYNEQFF.

This clone is a singleton in its sample. The V and J genes are TRBV7-2 and TRBJ2-7; no clear D. The CDR3 has 14 amino acids. Looked up from germline, CDR1 is SGHTA and CDR2 is FQGNSA. Trimming left V 7 bases short and J 5 bases short, with 18 bases between. CDR3 loop: CASTSQNTGNEQYF. The CDR3 DNA follows: TGTGCCAGCACCTCTCAGAATACCGGCAACGAGCAGTACTTC.